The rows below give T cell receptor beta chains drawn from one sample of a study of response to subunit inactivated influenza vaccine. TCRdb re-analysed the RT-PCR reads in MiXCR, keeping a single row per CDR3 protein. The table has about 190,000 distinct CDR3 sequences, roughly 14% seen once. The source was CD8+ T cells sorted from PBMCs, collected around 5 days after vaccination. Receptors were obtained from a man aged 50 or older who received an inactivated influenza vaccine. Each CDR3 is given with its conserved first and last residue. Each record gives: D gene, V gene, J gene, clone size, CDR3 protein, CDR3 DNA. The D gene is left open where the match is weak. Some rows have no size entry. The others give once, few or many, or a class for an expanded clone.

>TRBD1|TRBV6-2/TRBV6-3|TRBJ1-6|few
CASSRDRNSPLHF
TGTGCCAGCAGTCGGGACAGGAATTCACCCCTCCACTTT
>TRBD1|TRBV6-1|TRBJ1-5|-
CASSDGTGPKEGNQPQHF
TGTGCCAGCAGTGACGGGACAGGGCCAAAGGAAGGCAATCAGCCCCAGCATTTT
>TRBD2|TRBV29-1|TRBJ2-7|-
CSVGTSGRRSYEQYF
TGCAGCGTTGGGACTAGCGGGAGACGAAGCTACGAGCAGTACTTC
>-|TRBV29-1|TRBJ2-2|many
CSIRTLSTGELFF
TGCAGCATACGGACTCTCTCAACCGGGGAGCTGTTTTTT
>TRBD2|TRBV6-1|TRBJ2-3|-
CASTPGLAEFGTDTQYF
TGTGCCAGCACTCCGGGACTAGCGGAATTCGGGACAGATACGCAGTATTTT
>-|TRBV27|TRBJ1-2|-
CASSRSQRTYGYTF
TGTGCCAGCAGTAGGTCTCAAAGGACCTATGGCTACACCTTC
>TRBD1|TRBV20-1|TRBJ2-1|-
CSATTGGLAPSNEQFF
TGCAGTGCAACTACAGGGGGCTTAGCCCCCTCCAATGAGCAGTTCTTC
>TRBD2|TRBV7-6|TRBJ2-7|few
CASSALASGTSVYYEQYF
TGTGCCAGCAGCGCGCTCGCATCCGGGACTAGCGTCTACTACGAGCAGTACTTC
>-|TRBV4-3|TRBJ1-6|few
CASSQDRSRDINSPLHF
TGCGCCAGCAGCCAAGACCGGAGCCGGGACATTAATTCACCCCTCCACTTT
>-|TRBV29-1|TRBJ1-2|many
CSVEGQPPYGYTF
TGCAGCGTTGAAGGACAGCCGCCCTATGGCTACACCTTC
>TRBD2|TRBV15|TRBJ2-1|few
CATSRAVAGVNEQFF
TGTGCCACCAGCAGAGCGGTAGCGGGAGTCAATGAGCAGTTCTTC
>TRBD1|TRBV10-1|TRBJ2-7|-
CASSESAGTGYEQYF
TGCGCCAGCAGTGAGTCAGCCGGGACAGGCTACGAGCAGTACTTC
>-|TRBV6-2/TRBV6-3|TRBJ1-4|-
CASSYNEDPRSEKLFF
TGTGCCAGCAGTTATAATGAGGATCCCAGGAGTGAAAAACTGTTTTTT
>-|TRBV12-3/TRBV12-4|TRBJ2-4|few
CASSETGAKNIQYF
TGTGCCAGCAGCGAAACAGGGGCCAAAAACATTCAGTACTTC
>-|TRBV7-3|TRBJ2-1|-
CASSPQIGSYNEQFF
TGTGCCAGCAGCCCCCAAATAGGATCCTACAATGAGCAGTTCTTC
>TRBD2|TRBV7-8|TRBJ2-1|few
CASSRAGTSGTNEQFF
TGTGCCAGCAGCCGAGCCGGGACTAGCGGGACCAATGAGCAGTTCTTC
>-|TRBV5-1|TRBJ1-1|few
CASSFSYDKIYSTEAFF
TGCGCCAGCAGCTTTTCATACGACAAAATTTATTCCACTGAAGCTTTCTTT
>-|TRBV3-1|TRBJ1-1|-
CASSPYTANTEAFF
TGTGCCAGCAGCCCGTACACGGCGAACACTGAAGCTTTCTTT
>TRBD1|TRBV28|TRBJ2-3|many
CASSLFSGQGSTGFDNSQYF
TGTGCCAGCAGTTTATTTTCCGGACAGGGCAGTACGGGGTTCGATAATTCGCAGTATTTT
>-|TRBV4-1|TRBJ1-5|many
CASSQGLNQPQHF
TGCGCCAGCAGCCAAGGGTTGAATCAGCCCCAGCATTTT
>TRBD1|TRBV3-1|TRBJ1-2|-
CASSQARDRDYGYTF
TGTGCCAGCAGCCAAGCCCGGGACAGGGACTATGGCTACACCTTC
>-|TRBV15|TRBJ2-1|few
CATSRDLGGEQFF
TGTGCCACCAGCAGAGATCTTGGGGGTGAGCAGTTCTTC
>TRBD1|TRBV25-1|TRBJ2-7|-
CASSSRDRVSYEQYF
TGTGCCAGCAGTAGCCGGGACAGGGTCTCCTACGAGCAGTACTTC
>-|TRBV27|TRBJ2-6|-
CASSSWGANVLTF
TGTGCCAGCAGTTCGTGGGGGGCCAACGTCCTGACTTTC
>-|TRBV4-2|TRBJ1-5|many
CASSQVDSLNQPQHF
TGTGCCAGCAGCCAAGTCGACAGTCTCAATCAGCCCCAGCATTTT
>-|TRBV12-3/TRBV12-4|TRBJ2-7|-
CASSLTAPWEQYF
TGTGCCAGCAGTTTAACAGCACCCTGGGAGCAGTACTTC
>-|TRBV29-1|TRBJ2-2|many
CSVEGTPNTGELFF
TGCAGCGTTGAGGGGACACCGAACACCGGGGAGCTGTTTTTT
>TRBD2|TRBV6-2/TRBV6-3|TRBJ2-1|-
CASSYTSGHYNEQFF
TGTGCCAGCAGCTACACTAGCGGACACTACAATGAGCAGTTCTTC
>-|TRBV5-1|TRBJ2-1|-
CASSSTNRDYNEQFF
TGCGCCAGCAGCTCAACAAACCGGGACTACAATGAGCAGTTCTTC
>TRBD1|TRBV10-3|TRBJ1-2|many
CAIRDREGYGYTF
TGTGCCATCAGGGACAGGGAAGGTTATGGCTACACCTTC
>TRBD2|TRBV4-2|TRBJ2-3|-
CASSQEGGGASSTDTQYF
TGTGCCAGCAGCCAAGAAGGCGGGGGGGCTTCTAGCACAGATACGCAGTATTTT
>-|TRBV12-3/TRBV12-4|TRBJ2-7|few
CASSFHDGFYEQYF
TGTGCCAGCAGTTTTCATGACGGGTTCTACGAGCAGTACTTC
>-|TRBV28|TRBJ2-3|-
CASSLAGSDTQYF
TGTGCCAGCAGTTTGGCGGGATCAGATACGCAGTATTTT
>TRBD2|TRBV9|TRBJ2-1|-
CASSVSGWAGNEQFF
TGTGCCAGCAGCGTTAGCGGGTGGGCCGGCAATGAGCAGTTCTTC
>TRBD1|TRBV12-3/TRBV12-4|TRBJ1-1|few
CASSLVGSGGNTEAFF
TGTGCCAGCAGTTTAGTTGGTTCAGGGGGTAACACTGAAGCTTTCTTT
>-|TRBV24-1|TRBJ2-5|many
CATSDSEDTHHIQETQYF
TGTGCCACCAGTGACTCGGAGGACACTCACCATATTCAAGAGACCCAGTACTTC
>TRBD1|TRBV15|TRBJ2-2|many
CATSRRQGGTGELFF
TGTGCCACCAGCCGTCGACAGGGCGGCACCGGGGAGCTGTTTTTT
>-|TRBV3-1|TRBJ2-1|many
CASSREGNEQFF
TGTGCCAGCAGCCGTGAGGGGAATGAGCAGTTCTTC
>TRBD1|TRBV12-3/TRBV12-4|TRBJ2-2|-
CASRSRDRVTAELLF
TGTGCCAGCAGATCCCGGGACAGGGTAACCGCGGAGCTGCTTTTT
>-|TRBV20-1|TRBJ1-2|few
CSARHSANYGYTF
TGCAGTGCCAGACACTCCGCTAACTATGGCTACACCTTC
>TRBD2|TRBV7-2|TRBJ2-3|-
CASSLNLGLAGDTQYF
TGTGCCAGCAGCCTAAACCTAGGACTAGCGGGAGATACGCAGTATTTT
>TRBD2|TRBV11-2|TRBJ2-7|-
CASSLASGGYEQYF
TGTGCCAGCAGCTTAGCCAGCGGGGGTTACGAGCAGTACTTC
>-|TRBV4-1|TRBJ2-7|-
CASSQEESTYEQYF
TGCGCCAGCAGCCAAGAAGAGAGCACCTACGAGCAGTACTTC
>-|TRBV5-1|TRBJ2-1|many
CASSLVISESSYNEQFF
TGCGCCAGCAGCTTGGTCATTAGCGAGAGCTCCTACAATGAGCAGTTCTTC
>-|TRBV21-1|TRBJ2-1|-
CASSKEPGSSYNEQFF
TGTGCCAGCAGCAAAGAACCCGGGAGCTCCTACAATGAGCAGTTCTTC
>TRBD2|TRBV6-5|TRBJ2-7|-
CASSYSSSGSSYEQYF
TGTGCCAGCAGTTACTCGTCTAGCGGGAGCTCCTACGAGCAGTACTTC
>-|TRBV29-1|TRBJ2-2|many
CSVVAANTGELFF
TGCAGCGTTGTGGCAGCGAACACCGGGGAGCTGTTTTTT
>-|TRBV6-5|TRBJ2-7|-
CASSYSVAPLGEQYF
TGTGCCAGCAGTTACTCAGTAGCCCCTTTGGGGGAGCAGTACTTC
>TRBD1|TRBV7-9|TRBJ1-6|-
CASMLGQLNSPLHF
TGTGCCAGCATGCTGGGACAGCTCAATTCACCCCTCCACTTT
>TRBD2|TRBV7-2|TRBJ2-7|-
CASSLVASGRHEQYF
TGTGCCAGCAGCTTAGTAGCTAGCGGGAGACACGAGCAGTACTTC
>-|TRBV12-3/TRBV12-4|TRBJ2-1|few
CASSTGTVSYNEQFF
TGTGCCAGCAGTACCGGGACGGTCTCCTACAATGAGCAGTTCTTC
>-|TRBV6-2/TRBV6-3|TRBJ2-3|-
CASSNLGPAVFTDTQYF
TGTGCCAGCAGTAACCTAGGACCTGCCGTTTTCACAGATACGCAGTATTTT
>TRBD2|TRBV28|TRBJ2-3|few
CASSLLAGGGTDTQYF
TGTGCCAGCAGTTTACTAGCGGGGGGAGGGACAGATACGCAGTATTTT
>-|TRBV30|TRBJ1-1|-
CAWRSGGYTEAFF
TGTGCCTGGCGAAGTGGCGGATACACTGAAGCTTTCTTT
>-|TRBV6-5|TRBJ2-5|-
CASSYGPGLHPKAQYF
TGTGCCAGCAGTTACGGTCCAGGACTCCACCCCAAGGCCCAGTACTTC
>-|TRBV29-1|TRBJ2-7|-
CSVVDRGYEQYF
TGCAGCGTTGTAGACAGAGGATACGAGCAGTACTTC
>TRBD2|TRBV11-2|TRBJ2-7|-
CASSAGLAVYEQYF
TGTGCCAGCAGCGCCGGACTAGCGGTCTACGAGCAGTACTTC
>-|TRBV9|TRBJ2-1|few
CASTLDGGPVREQFF
TGTGCCAGCACCCTCGATGGAGGCCCGGTTCGGGAGCAGTTCTTC
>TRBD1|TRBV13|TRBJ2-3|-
CASSTPGQPTDTQYF
TGTGCCAGCAGCACCCCGGGACAGCCCACAGATACGCAGTATTTT
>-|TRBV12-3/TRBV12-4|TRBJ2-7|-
CASSLGAGTSYEQYF
TGTGCCAGCAGTCTAGGGGCAGGGACCTCCTACGAGCAGTACTTC